This T cell receptor (beta chain) originates from a study of cytomegalovirus exposure and HLA in healthy donors. The assay was immunoSEQ multiplex PCR, and TCRdb's table has in-frame clones only and misses some. The sample consists of 130,000 or so clones, roughly 90% of them appearing once. Regarding this clone: No antigen is known for it.

The germline CDR1 and CDR2 sequences are SGHNT and YENEEA. The CDR3 has 17 amino acids. V lost 1 base and J 0 bases, leaving 12 bases between the germline ends. The donors belonged to the roughly 110-subject validation cohort, separate from the roughly 720-subject first cohort. Study-level findings and limits: Cytomegalovirus association was listed for approximately 150 TCR beta chains. Three chains linked to CMV were shown in vitro to be specific for CMV antigens.

Sequenced: PBMCs. The chain links TRBV11-3 to TRBJ2-2; possible D gene TRBD2, 6 bases. The TCR comes from a man between 25 and 39 years old in good health and CMV-seronegative. The CDR3 sequence is CASSLASRGANTGELFF. Here the CDR3 DNA reads TGTGCCAGCAGCTTAGCTTCGCGGGGCGCGAACACCGGGGAGCTGTTTTTT.